This is a list of T cell receptor beta chains from one sample in a study of early T cells in non-severe SARS-CoV-2 infection. TCRdb re-analysed the 5' RACE reads in MiXCR, keeping a single row per CDR3 protein. The table includes 60,000 to 90,000 distinct CDR3 sequences, about 17% detected once. Sequenced input: whole blood. The receptors shown here come from an adult who was a healthcare worker with PCR-confirmed SARS-CoV-2 infection or an uninfected control (not recorded which). Both conserved end residues are part of each CDR3. Each record gives: D gene, CDR3 length, J gene, clone size, V gene, CDR3 DNA, CDR3 protein. A D gene is named only where the DNA matches it firmly. Expanded clones get a size class; other rows say once, few or many, or leave the size out.

.	16	TRBJ1-1	few	TRBV18	TGTGCCAGCTCACCTGGGGCGTCCCTCATGAACACTGAAGCTTTCTTT	CASSPGASLMNTEAFF
.	14	TRBJ2-3	.	TRBV6-1	TGTGCCAGCAGTGAAGCATGGCGGGTGGATACGCAGTATTTT	CASSEAWRVDTQYF
TRBD1	15	TRBJ2-5	many	TRBV20-1	TGCAGTGCTGAGAGGGGGACAGGGGGCAGAGAGACCCAGTACTTC	CSAERGTGGRETQYF
.	15	TRBJ2-1	.	TRBV7-3	TGTGCCAGCAGCTTAGGAGCGAGCTCCTACAATGAGCAGTTCTTC	CASSLGASSYNEQFF
TRBD2	14	TRBJ2-5	.	TRBV19	TGTGCCAGTAGTATGACTAGCGCATCGGAGACCCAGTACTTC	CASSMTSASETQYF
.	17	TRBJ2-3	few	TRBV19	TGTGCCAGTAGCCTAAGGGAGCGGCCCCGCCCCACAGATACGCAGTATTTT	CASSLRERPRPTDTQYF
.	14	TRBJ2-7	.	TRBV19	TGTGCCAGTAGTATAGTAGCGAACGCCTACGAGCAGTACTTC	CASSIVANAYEQYF
.	13	TRBJ2-3	few	TRBV28	TGTGCCAGCAGTTTAGCAGGGACAGATACGCAGTATTTT	CASSLAGTDTQYF
.	13	TRBJ2-2	few	TRBV3-1	TGTGCCAGCAGCCGACGTTCGGCCGGGGAGCTGTTTTTT	CASSRRSAGELFF
.	16	TRBJ1-4	few	TRBV3-1	TGTGCCAGCAGCCAAGATAGTTGGGGGGCTGGGGAAAAACTGTTTTTT	CASSQDSWGAGEKLFF
.	14	TRBJ1-4	few	TRBV11-2	TGTGCCAGCAGTTTAAGGGGGTCTAATGAAAAACTGTTTTTT	CASSLRGSNEKLFF
.	12	TRBJ2-7	few	TRBV20-1	TGCAGTGCTAGTAAACAGACCTACGAGCAGTACTTC	CSASKQTYEQYF
.	14	TRBJ2-7	.	TRBV11-2	TGTGCCAGCAGCTTAGAGGGGGTGGCAGTCGAGCAGTACTTC	CASSLEGVAVEQYF
TRBD1	15	TRBJ2-7	.	TRBV24-1	TGTGCCACCAGTGACACCAGGGGGCAGTCGGACGAGCAGTACTTC	CATSDTRGQSDEQYF
TRBD1	15	TRBJ1-2	few	TRBV5-1	TGCGCCAGCAGCTCCTCAGGACAGGGGGCGCATGGCTACACCTTC	CASSSSGQGAHGYTF
.	14	TRBJ1-6	few	TRBV3-1	TGTGCCAGCAGCCAAGGGACGGAGAATTCACCCCTCCACTTT	CASSQGTENSPLHF
.	13	TRBJ2-1	many	TRBV20-1	TGCAGTGCTAGAGCGAGCTCCTACAATGAGCAGTTCTTC	CSARASSYNEQFF
TRBD1	15	TRBJ1-6	many	TRBV7-9	TGTGCCAGCAGCTCATCGGACAGGATTAATTCACCCCTCCACTTT	CASSSSDRINSPLHF
.	16	TRBJ1-5	.	TRBV2	TGTGCCAGCAGCGGGATGGACAGTCAAGGCAATCAGCCCCAGCATTTT	CASSGMDSQGNQPQHF
.	16	TRBJ2-2	few	TRBV6-5	TGTGCCAGCAGTTTTGCAGGGGTAGCGAACACCGGGGAGCTGTTTTTT	CASSFAGVANTGELFF
TRBD2	15	TRBJ2-1	few	TRBV25-1	TGTGCCAGCAGAACGGAGACTAGCGGTATCAATGAGCAGTTCTTC	CASRTETSGINEQFF
TRBD1	16	TRBJ2-5	.	TRBV12-5	TGTGCTAGTGGAGGACAGGGGGCGGGTCCCCCCGAGACCCAGTACTTC	CASGGQGAGPPETQYF
.	13	TRBJ1-1	many	TRBV30	TGTGCCTGGAGTGTACTCGGCCAGGGGAGGACTTTCTTT	CAWSVLGQGRTFF
.	15	TRBJ2-7	few	TRBV2	TGTGCCAGCAGTGACGATTACAGCAGCTCCTACGAGCAGTACTTC	CASSDDYSSSYEQYF
.	16	TRBJ2-7	.	TRBV2	TGTGCCAGCAGTCACAATACAGGTTTACTGGGCTACGAGCAGTACTTC	CASSHNTGLLGYEQYF
TRBD2	14	TRBJ2-7	.	TRBV6-1	TGTGCCAGCAGGAGGACTAGCGGAATATACGAGCAGTACTTC	CASRRTSGIYEQYF
.	14	TRBJ2-4	few	TRBV20-1	TGCAGTGCTAGAGACTTCTTAGCCAAAAACATTCAGTACTTC	CSARDFLAKNIQYF
.	14	TRBJ1-2	few	TRBV29-1	TGCAGCGTTGGTGAGGGGGAAGCTAACTATGGCTACACCTTC	CSVGEGEANYGYTF
.	16	TRBJ2-1	few	TRBV6-5	TGTGCCAGCAGCCTCTACAGGTTTAGCTCCTACAATGAGCAGTTCTTC	CASSLYRFSSYNEQFF
TRBD2	17	TRBJ2-3	.	TRBV7-2	TGTGCCAGCAGCTTAGGGCTAGCGGGGGGGGTTCTAGATACGCAGTATTTT	CASSLGLAGGVLDTQYF
TRBD1	19	TRBJ1-6	.	TRBV3-1	TGTGCCAGCAGCCGCCGGGACAGGGGGGAGAGCTCCTATAATTCACCCCTCCACTTT	CASSRRDRGESSYNSPLHF
TRBD2	16	TRBJ2-1	many	TRBV5-1	TGCGCCAGCAGCTTGGCGGGCGGGAGGGCCGTCAATGAGCAGTTCTTC	CASSLAGGRAVNEQFF
.	12	TRBJ2-1	.	TRBV12-3/TRBV12-4	TGTGCCAGCAGTTGGCTAGACAATGAGCAGTTCTTC	CASSWLDNEQFF
.	15	TRBJ1-2	.	TRBV18	TGTGCCAGCTCACCACTATATCCGGATGACTATGGCTACACCTTC	CASSPLYPDDYGYTF
.	17	TRBJ2-6	.	TRBV2	TGTGCCAGCAGTCCTCGGAGACAGATCTCTGGGGCCAACGTCCTGACTTTC	CASSPRRQISGANVLTF
TRBD1	14	TRBJ1-1	.	TRBV12-3/TRBV12-4	TGTGCCAGCAGTCCCCAACAGGGGGGCAGTGAAGCTTTCTTT	CASSPQQGGSEAFF
TRBD1	13	TRBJ2-1	few	TRBV29-1	TGCAGCGTTGGAGGACAGGGGTACAATGAGCAGTTCTTC	CSVGGQGYNEQFF
.	14	TRBJ1-6	few	TRBV6-5	TGTGCCAGCAGCAACGCCCCAGGGAATTCACCCCTCCACTTT	CASSNAPGNSPLHF
TRBD1	14	TRBJ2-7	few	TRBV10-3	TGTGCCATCACCCGCGACAGGGGAATCCACGAGCAGTACTTC	CAITRDRGIHEQYF
TRBD2	15	TRBJ2-6	few	TRBV7-9	TGTGCCAGCAGCTCTAGCGGTACTGGGGCCAACGTCCTGACTTTC	CASSSSGTGANVLTF
.	15	TRBJ1-4	.	TRBV7-6	TGTGCCAGCAGCTCATCCGTATCTAGTTTGGAAAAACTGTTTTTT	CASSSSVSSLEKLFF
.	14	TRBJ2-5	.	TRBV6-5	TGTGCCAGCAGTTACTGGACAAGCCAAGAGACCCAGTACTTC	CASSYWTSQETQYF
TRBD1	21	TRBJ1-5	many	TRBV20-1	TGCAGTGCTAGAGCTTATCAACGGACAGGGGAGAGGAAAAACCTCAATCAGCCCCAGCATTTT	CSARAYQRTGERKNLNQPQHF
.	16	TRBJ2-1	.	TRBV7-2	TGTGCCAGCACTTCCCTCCGCTTCGGCTTAGGGAATGAGCAGTTCTTC	CASTSLRFGLGNEQFF
.	16	TRBJ2-1	few	TRBV4-2	TGTGCCAGCAGCCAAGAGGGGGCCGGGAGCGTGGGTGAGCAGTTCTTC	CASSQEGAGSVGEQFF
.	15	TRBJ2-4	few	TRBV27	TGTGCCAGCAGTTTAACGGTCCAGGGCAAAAACATTCAGTACTTC	CASSLTVQGKNIQYF
.	16	TRBJ2-3	few	TRBV12-3/TRBV12-4	TGTGCCAGCACCCCCCCCGCGGAGGAGGGCACAGATACGCAGTATTTT	CASTPPAEEGTDTQYF
TRBD2	15	TRBJ2-7	few	TRBV9	TGTGCCAGCAGCCTCAGACTAGCGGGAGAGGGCGAGCAGTACTTC	CASSLRLAGEGEQYF
.	14	TRBJ2-7	few	TRBV20-1	TGCAGTGCTAGAGTTGTGACGGGGACCTACGAGCAGTACTTC	CSARVVTGTYEQYF
TRBD2	15	TRBJ2-1	.	TRBV7-2	TGTGCCAGCAGCCCCCCGACGGGGGGGCTTAATGAGCAGTTCTTC	CASSPPTGGLNEQFF
.	11	TRBJ2-7	.	TRBV28	TGTGCCAGCAGGGGGAAAGTTATGGAGTACTTC	CASRGKVMEYF
.	14	TRBJ2-5	few	TRBV20-1	TGCAGTGCTAGAGCGGGGCTGCGGCAAGAGACCCAGTACTTC	CSARAGLRQETQYF
.	13	TRBJ2-5	few	TRBV29-1	TGCAACATTCATCAGGGGGGCGAAGAGACCCAGTACTTC	CNIHQGGEETQYF
.	15	TRBJ1-1	few	TRBV5-1	TGCGCCAGCAGCCAGGACGGGGGTACAAGCACTGAAGCTTTCTTT	CASSQDGGTSTEAFF
TRBD2	16	TRBJ2-1	many	TRBV16	TGTGCCAGCAGCCAGTCCGGGACTAGCGGGGAGAATGAGCAGTTCTTC	CASSQSGTSGENEQFF
.	14	TRBJ1-1	few	TRBV12-3/TRBV12-4	TGTGCCAGCAGCGGGTGGGGCACAGGCACTGAAGCTTTCTTT	CASSGWGTGTEAFF
.	15	TRBJ2-6	.	TRBV6-5	TGTGCCAGCAGCCCCTTAGGATCTGGGGCCAACGTCCTGACTTTC	CASSPLGSGANVLTF